The clone carrying this TCR beta chain was counted many times. Antigen: not known. The junction had 4 bases not matched to a gene; V was cut back by 6 bases and J by 8 bases. CDR3 length: 12 amino acids. The germline CDR1 and CDR2 sequences are MNHEY and SMNVEV (reference sequence). The entry originates in a study of T cell repertoires in cytomegalovirus infection. Turning to the study itself: Public TCR beta signatures were indicative of both CMV infection and a matching HLA type.

In TCRdb, the reads were re-called with MiXCR into one record per CDR3 protein. The top ten clones hold 10% of a sample with 480,000 or so distinct CDR3 sequences, roughly 10% of them seen once. Study observations and caveats: HLA-C-restricted CMV clonotypes gave the most frequent clonotype in two of eight donors. Summed frequency of shared TCR beta families picked out CMV carriers who also had the relevant HLA.

Material for sequencing was PBMCs. V and J are TRBV27 and TRBJ1-5; 7 bases line up with TRBD1. The clonotype originates from a human donor in good health (CMV status not recorded). Some clones in this sample may be carry-over from other donors' samples. The chain's CDR3 is CASRRTGEPQHF. The CDR3 nucleotides read TGTGCCAGCAGAAGGACAGGAGAGCCCCAGCATTTT.